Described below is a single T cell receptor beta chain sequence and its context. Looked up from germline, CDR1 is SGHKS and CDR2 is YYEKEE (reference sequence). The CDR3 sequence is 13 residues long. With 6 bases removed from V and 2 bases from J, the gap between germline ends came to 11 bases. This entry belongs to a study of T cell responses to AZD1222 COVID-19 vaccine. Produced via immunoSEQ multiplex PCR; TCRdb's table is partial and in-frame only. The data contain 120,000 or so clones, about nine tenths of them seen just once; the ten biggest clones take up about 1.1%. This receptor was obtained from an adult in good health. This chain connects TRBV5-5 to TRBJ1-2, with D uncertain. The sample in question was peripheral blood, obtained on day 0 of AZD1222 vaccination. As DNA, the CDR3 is TGTGCCAGCAAGGCACTCGTGAACTATGGCTACACCTTC. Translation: CASKALVNYGYTF.